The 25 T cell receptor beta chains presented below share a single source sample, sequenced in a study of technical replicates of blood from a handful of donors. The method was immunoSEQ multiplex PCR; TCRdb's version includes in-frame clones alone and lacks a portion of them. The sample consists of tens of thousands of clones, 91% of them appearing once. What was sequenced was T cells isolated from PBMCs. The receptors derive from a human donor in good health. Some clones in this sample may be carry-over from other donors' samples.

The CDR3 region is CASSLEATGAIYF. CDR3 DNA sequence: TGCGCCAGCAGCTTGGAGGCGACAGGGGCCATATATTTT. This chain joins TRBV5-1 and TRBJ1-3, with 8 bases lining up with TRBD1. The CDR3 consists of 13 residues. CDR1 SGHRS and CDR2 YFSETQ come from the germline V gene. J lost 11 bases, V lost 0 bases, and 4 bases had no gene match.

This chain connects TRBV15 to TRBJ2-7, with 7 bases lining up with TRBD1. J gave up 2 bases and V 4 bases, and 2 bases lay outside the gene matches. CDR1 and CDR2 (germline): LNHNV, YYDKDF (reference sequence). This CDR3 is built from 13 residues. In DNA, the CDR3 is TGTGCCACCAGCATTCAGGGGGCCTACGAGCAGTACTTC. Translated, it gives CATSIQGAYEQYF.

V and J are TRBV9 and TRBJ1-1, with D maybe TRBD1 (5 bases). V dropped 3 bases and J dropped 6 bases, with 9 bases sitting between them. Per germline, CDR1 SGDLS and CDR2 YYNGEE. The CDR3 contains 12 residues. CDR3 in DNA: TGTGCCAGCAGCGCGGGGGAGGCTGAAGCTTTCTTT. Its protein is CASSAGEAEAFF.

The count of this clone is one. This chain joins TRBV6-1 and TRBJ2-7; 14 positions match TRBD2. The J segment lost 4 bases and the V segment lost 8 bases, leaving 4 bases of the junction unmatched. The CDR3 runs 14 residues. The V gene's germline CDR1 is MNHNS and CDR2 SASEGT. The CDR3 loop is CASGLAGGEYEQYF. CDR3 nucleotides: TGTGCCAGCGGACTAGCGGGAGGTGAGTACGAGCAGTACTTC.

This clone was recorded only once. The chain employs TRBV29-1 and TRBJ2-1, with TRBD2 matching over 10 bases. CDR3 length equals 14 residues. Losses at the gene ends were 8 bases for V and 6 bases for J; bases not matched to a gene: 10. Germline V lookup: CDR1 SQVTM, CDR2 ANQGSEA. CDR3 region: CSPRLAGLGNEQFF. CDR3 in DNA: TGCAGCCCCCGACTAGCGGGTCTCGGCAATGAGCAGTTCTTC.

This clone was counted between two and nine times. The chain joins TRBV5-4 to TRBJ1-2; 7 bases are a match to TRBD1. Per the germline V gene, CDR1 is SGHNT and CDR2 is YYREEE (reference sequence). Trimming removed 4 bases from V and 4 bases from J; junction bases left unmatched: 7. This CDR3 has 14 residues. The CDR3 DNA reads TGTGCCAGCAGCCACCGACAGGGCTTCTATGGCTACACCTTC. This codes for CASSHRQGFYGYTF.

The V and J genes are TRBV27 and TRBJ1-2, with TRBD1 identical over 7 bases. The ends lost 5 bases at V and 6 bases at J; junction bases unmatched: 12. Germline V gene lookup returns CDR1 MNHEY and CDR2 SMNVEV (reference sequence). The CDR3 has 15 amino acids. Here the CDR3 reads CASSRTLTGRDGYTF. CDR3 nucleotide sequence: TGTGCCAGCAGTCGGACCTTGACAGGGAGAGATGGCTACACCTTC.

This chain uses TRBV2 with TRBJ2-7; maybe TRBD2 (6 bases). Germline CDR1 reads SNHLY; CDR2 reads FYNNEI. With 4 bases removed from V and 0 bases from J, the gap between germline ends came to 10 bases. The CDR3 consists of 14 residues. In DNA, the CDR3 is TGTGCCAGCAGTGCCCGGGACTCCTCCTACGAGCAGTACTTC. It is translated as CASSARDSSYEQYF.

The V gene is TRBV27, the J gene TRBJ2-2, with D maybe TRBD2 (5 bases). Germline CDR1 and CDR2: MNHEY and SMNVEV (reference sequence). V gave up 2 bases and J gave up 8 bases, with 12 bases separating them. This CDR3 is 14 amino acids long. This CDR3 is CASSLAGPTGELFF. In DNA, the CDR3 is TGTGCCAGCAGTTTAGCGGGTCCGACGGGGGAGCTGTTTTTT.

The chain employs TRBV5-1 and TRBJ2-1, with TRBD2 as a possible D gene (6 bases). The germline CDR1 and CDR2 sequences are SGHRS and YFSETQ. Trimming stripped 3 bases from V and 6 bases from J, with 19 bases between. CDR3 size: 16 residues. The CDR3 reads CASSSTGTGEFNEQFF. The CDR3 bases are TGCGCCAGCAGCTCCACCGGGACTGGCGAATTCAATGAGCAGTTCTTC.

The CDR3 here is CASSLLAGPSNEQFF. The CDR3 region has the DNA TGCGCCAGCAGCTTGTTAGCGGGGCCCAGCAATGAGCAGTTCTTC. The chain is built from TRBV5-1 and TRBJ2-1; 8 nucleotides match TRBD2. The CDR3 length is 15 residues. With 1 base clipped from V and 6 bases from J, the junction kept 6 bases outside the gene matches. CDR1 is SGHRS, CDR2 YFSETQ, per germline.

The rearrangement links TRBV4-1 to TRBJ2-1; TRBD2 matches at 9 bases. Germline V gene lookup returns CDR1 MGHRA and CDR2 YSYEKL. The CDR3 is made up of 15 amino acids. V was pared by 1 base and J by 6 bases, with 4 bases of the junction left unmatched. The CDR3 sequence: CASSQVAGVSNEQFF. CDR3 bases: TGCGCCAGCAGCCAAGTAGCGGGAGTATCCAATGAGCAGTTCTTC.

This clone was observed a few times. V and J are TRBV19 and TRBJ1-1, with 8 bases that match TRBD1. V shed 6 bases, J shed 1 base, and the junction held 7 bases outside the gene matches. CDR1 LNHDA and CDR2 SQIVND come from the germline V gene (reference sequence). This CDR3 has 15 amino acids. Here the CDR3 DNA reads TGTGCCAGTAGCAAATCCGGGACAGGGAACACTGAAGCTTTCTTT. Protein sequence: CASSKSGTGNTEAFF.

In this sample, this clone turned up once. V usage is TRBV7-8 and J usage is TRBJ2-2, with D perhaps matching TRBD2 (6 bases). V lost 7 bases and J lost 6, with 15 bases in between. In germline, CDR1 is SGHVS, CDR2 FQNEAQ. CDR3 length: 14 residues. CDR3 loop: CASIRTEGPGELFF. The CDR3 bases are TGTGCCAGCATCCGCACGGAGGGGCCCGGGGAGCTGTTTTTT.

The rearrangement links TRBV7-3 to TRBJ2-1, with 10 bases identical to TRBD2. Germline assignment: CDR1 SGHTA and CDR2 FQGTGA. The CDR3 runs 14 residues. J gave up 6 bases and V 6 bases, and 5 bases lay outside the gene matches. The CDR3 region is CASSIAGGPNEQFF. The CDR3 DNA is TGTGCCAGCAGTATAGCGGGGGGACCCAATGAGCAGTTCTTC.

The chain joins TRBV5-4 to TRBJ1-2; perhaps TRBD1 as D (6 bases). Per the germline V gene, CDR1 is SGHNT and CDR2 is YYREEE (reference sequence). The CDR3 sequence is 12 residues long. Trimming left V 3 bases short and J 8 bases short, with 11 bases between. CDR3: CASSSPGGGYTF. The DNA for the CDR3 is TGTGCCAGCAGCTCCCCTGGGGGCGGCTACACCTTC.

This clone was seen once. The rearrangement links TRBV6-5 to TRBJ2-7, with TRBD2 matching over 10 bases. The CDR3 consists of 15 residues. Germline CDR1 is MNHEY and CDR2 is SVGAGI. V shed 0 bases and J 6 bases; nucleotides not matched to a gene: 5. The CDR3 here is CASSYSPGLASEQYF. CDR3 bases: TGTGCCAGCAGTTACTCCCCGGGACTAGCGAGCGAGCAGTACTTC.

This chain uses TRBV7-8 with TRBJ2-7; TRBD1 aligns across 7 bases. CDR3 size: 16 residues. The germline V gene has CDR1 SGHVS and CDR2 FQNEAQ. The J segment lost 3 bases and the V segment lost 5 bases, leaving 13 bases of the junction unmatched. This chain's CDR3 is CASSQSLGTVVYEQYF. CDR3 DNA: TGTGCCAGCAGCCAAAGCCTCGGGACAGTCGTCTACGAGCAGTACTTC.

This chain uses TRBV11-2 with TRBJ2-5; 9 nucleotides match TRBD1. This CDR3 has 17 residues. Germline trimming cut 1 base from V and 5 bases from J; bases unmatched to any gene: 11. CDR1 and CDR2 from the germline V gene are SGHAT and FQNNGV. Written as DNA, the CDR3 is TGTGCCAGCAGCTTAGGTTCCCGGGACAGGGAAGCGGAGACCCAGTACTTC. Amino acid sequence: CASSLGSRDREAETQYF.

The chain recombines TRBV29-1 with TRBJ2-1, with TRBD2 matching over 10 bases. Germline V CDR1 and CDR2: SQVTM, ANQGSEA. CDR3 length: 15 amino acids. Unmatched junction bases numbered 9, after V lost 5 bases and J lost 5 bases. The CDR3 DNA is TGCAGCGTTCCGACCGGGACTAGCGAAAACAATGAGCAGTTCTTC. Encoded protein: CSVPTGTSENNEQFF.

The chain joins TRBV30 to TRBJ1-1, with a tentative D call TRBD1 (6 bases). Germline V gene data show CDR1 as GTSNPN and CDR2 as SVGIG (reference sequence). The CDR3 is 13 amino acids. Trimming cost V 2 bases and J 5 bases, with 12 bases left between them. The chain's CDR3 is CAWSYHRDTEAFF. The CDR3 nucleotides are TGTGCCTGGAGTTACCACAGGGATACTGAAGCTTTCTTT.

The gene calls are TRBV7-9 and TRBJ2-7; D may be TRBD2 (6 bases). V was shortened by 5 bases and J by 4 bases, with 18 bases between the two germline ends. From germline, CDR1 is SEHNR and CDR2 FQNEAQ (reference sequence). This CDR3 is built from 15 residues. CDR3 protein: CASSTAERASYEQYF. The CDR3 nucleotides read TGTGCCAGCAGCACAGCCGAGCGGGCCTCTTACGAGCAGTACTTC.

The CDR3, as DNA: TGTGCCAGCGGACGTTGGACAGCCGGCCAGCCCCAGCATTTT. Amino acids: CASGRWTAGQPQHF. This chain uses TRBV6-1 with TRBJ1-5; D perhaps matches TRBD1 (6 bases). Per the germline V gene, CDR1 is MNHNS and CDR2 is SASEGT. Trimming cost V 8 bases and J 7 bases, with 18 bases left between them. This CDR3 has 14 residues.

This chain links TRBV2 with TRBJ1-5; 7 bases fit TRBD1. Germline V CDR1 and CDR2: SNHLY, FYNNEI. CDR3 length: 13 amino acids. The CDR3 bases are TGTGCGACTACCCGGGACAGCTATCAGCCCCAGCATTTT. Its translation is CATTRDSYQPQHF.

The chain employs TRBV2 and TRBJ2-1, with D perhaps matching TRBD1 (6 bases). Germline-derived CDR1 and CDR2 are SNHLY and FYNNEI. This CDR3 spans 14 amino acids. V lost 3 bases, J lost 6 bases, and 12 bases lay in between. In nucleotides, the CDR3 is TGTGCCAGCAGTGACAGGGGAATAGGCAATGAGCAGTTCTTC. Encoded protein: CASSDRGIGNEQFF. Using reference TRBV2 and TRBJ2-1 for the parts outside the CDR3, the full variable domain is EPEVTQTPSHQVTQMGQEVILRCVPISNHLYFYWYRQILGQKVEFLVSFYNNEISEKSEIFDDQFSVERPDGSNFTLKIRSTKLEDSAMYFCASSDRGIGNEQFFGPGTRLTVL.